The present entry profiles one T cell receptor (beta chain) with its context. Its target is not known. It was template switching that added a universal primer site, and there were unique molecular identifiers on the cDNA. TCRdb recomputed calls from the 5' RACE reads with MiXCR, one row per CDR3 protein. The sample includes some 690,000 distinct CDR3 sequences, 21% of them seen just once. Germline V gives CDR1 SGHTA, CDR2 FQGNSA. V was pared by 4 bases and J by 0 bases, with 2 bases of the junction left unmatched. The CDR3 length is 14 residues. The data originate from a study of identical twins. Study-wide findings and caveats: Abundant cord blood beta clonotypes carried fewer insertions; memory repertoires showed none.

This sample was also put to use in a study of T cells expressing NK-cell markers. From that second work: Of eight sequenced donors, seven were HCMV-seropositive and one HCMV-seronegative. Restriction of the sorted population to alpha-beta TCR T cells was achieved in several experiments with an anti-gamma-delta TCR antibody.

The V call is TRBV7-2, the J call TRBJ2-7; 8 bases are shared with TRBD1. The origin of this receptor is a woman under 30 in good health. The sample was PBMCs. The CDR3 is CASSWTGPSYEQYF. The CDR3 DNA sequence: TGTGCCAGCAGCTGGACAGGGCCCTCCTACGAGCAGTACTTC. The full variable domain, in which reference TRBV7-2 and TRBJ2-7 provide the parts outside the CDR3, is GAGVSQSPSNKVTEKGKDVELRCDPISGHTALYWYRQSLGQGLEFLIYFQGNSAPDKSGLPSDRFSAERTGGSVSTLTIQRTQQEDSAVYLCASSWTGPSYEQYFGPGTRLTVT.